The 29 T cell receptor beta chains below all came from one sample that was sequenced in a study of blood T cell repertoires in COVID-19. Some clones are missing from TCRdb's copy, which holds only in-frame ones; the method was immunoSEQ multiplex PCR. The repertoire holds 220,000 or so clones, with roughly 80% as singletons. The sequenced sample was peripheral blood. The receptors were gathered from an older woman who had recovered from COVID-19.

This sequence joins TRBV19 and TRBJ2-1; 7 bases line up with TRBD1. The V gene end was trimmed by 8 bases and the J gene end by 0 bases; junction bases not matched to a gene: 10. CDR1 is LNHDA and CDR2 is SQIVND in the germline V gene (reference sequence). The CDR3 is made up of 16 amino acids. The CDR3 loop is CASSHGTESSYNEQFF. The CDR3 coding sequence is TGTGCCAGTTCACACGGGACAGAGAGCTCCTACAATGAGCAGTTCTTC.

The CDR3: CASSFSSSYNSPLHF. The CDR3 DNA reads as TGTGCCAGCAGCTTTTCCAGCTCCTATAATTCACCCCTCCACTTT. This chain connects TRBV11-1 to TRBJ1-6; D not resolved. The V gene's germline CDR1 is SGHAT and CDR2 FQDESV (reference sequence). V lost 3 bases to trimming and J lost 0 bases, with 6 bases between them. There are 15 residues in the CDR3. Based on the CDR3 plus reference TRBV11-1 and TRBJ1-6, the full variable domain is EAEVAQSPRYKITEKSQAVAFWCDPISGHATLYWYRQILGQGPELLVQFQDESVVDDSQLPKDRFSAERLKGVDSTLKIQPAELGDSAMYLCASSFSSSYNSPLHFGNGTRLTVT.

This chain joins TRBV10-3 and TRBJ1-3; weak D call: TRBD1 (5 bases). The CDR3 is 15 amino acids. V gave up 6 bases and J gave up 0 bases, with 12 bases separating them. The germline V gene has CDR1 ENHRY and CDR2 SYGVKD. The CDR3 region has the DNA TGTGCCATCAGATCACCAGGGTACTCTGGAAACACCATATATTTT. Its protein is CAIRSPGYSGNTIYF.

CDR3 residues: CSASVGLDTQYF. As DNA, the CDR3 is TGCAGTGCTAGTGTGGGACTAGATACGCAGTATTTT. The chain employs TRBV20-1 and TRBJ2-3; possible D gene TRBD2, 6 bases. Germline V gene lookup returns CDR1 DFQATT and CDR2 SNEGSKA (reference sequence). CDR3 size: 12 residues. V was shortened by 3 bases and J by 5 bases, with 9 bases between the two germline ends.

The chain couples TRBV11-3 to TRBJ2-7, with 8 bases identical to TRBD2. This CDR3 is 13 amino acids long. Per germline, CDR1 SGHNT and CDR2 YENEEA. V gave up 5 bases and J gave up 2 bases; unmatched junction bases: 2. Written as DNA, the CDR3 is TGTGCCAGCAGCCCGGGGGGGGCCTACGAGCAGTACTTC. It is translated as CASSPGGAYEQYF.

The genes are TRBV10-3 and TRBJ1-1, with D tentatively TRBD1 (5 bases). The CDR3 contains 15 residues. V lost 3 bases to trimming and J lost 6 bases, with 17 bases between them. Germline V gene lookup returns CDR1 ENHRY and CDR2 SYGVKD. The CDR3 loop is CAISDGHPGVAEAFF. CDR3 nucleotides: TGTGCCATCAGTGACGGACACCCTGGCGTGGCTGAAGCTTTCTTT.

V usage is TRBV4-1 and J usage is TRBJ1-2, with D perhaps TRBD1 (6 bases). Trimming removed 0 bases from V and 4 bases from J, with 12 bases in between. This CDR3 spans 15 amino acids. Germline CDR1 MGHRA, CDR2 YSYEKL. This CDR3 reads CASSQDPGGAYGYTF. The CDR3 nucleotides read TGCGCCAGCAGCCAAGATCCGGGGGGGGCCTATGGCTACACCTTC.

CDR3 sequence: CASSESRRFDTEAFF. DNA for the CDR3: TGTGCCAGCAGTGAGAGTAGGAGATTCGACACTGAAGCTTTCTTT. The rearrangement links TRBV2 to TRBJ1-1; D not certain. V lost 3 bases and J 3 bases, leaving 14 bases between the germline ends. This CDR3 is 15 amino acids long. Germline loops: CDR1 SNHLY, CDR2 FYNNEI.

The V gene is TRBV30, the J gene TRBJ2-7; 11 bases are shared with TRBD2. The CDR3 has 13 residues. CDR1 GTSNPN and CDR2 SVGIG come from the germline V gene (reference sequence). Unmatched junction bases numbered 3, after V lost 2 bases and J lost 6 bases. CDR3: CAWSLAGGSEQYF. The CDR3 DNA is TGTGCCTGGAGTCTAGCGGGGGGTTCCGAGCAGTACTTC.

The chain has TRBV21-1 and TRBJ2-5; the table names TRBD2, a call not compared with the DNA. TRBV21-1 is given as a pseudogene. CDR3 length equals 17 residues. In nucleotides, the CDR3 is TGTGCCAGCAGCAAGGTTAGGACTAGCGGGGGGGCAGAGACCCAGTACTTC. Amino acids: CASSKVRTSGGAETQYF.

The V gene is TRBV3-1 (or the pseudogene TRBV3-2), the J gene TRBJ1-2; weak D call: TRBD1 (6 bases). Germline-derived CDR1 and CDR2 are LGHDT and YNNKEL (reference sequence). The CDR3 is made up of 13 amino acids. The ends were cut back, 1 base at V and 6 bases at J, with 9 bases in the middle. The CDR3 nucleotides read TGTGCCAGCAGCCAAGGCAGGGGTAATGGCTACACCTTC. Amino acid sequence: CASSQGRGNGYTF.

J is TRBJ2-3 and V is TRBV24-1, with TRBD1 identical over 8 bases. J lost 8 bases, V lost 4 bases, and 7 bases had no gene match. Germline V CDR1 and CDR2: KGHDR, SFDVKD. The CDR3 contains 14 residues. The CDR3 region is CATSDRTGSSTQYF. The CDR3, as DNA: TGTGCCACCAGTGACCGGACAGGGAGCAGTACGCAGTATTTT.

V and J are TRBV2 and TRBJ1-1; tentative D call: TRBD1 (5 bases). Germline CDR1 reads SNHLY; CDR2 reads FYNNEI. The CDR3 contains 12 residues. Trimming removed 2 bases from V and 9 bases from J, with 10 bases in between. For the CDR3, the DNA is TGTGCCAGCAGTGAACGGGGGAGACAAGCTTTCTTT. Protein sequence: CASSERGRQAFF.

In DNA form, the CDR3 reads TGTGCCTGGAGCTTACAGGCAGCCGGGGAGCTGTTTTTT. Translated, it gives CAWSLQAAGELFF. The chain combines TRBV30 with TRBJ2-2; a possible D gene is TRBD1 (5 bases). This CDR3 has 13 amino acids. Trimming cost V 3 bases and J 6 bases, with 11 bases left between them. Germline-derived CDR1 and CDR2 are GTSNPN and SVGIG (reference sequence).

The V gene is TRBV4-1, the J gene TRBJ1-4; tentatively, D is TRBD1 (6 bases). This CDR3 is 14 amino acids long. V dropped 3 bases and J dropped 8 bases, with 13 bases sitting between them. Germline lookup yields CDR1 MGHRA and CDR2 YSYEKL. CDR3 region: CASSQQGFFEKLFF. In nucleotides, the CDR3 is TGCGCCAGCAGCCAGCAGGGGTTCTTCGAAAAACTGTTTTTT.

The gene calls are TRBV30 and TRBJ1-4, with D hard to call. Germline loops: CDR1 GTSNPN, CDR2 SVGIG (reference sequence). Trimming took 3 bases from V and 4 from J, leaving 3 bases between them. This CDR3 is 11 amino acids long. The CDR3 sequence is CAWSNNEKLFF. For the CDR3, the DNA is TGTGCCTGGAGCAATAATGAAAAACTGTTTTTT.

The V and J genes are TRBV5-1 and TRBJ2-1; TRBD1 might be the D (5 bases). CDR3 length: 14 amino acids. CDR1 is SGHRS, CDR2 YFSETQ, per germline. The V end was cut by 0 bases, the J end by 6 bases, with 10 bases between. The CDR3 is CASSLVGVGNEQFF. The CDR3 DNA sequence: TGCGCCAGCAGCTTGGTAGGGGTGGGCAATGAGCAGTTCTTC.

CDR3 loop: CASSMGAETQYF. The CDR3 nucleotides are TGTGCCAGCTCCATGGGGGCAGAGACCCAGTACTTC. The gene calls are TRBV5-5 and TRBJ2-5, with D maybe TRBD1 (6 bases). This CDR3 has 12 amino acids. V gave up 7 bases and J gave up 4 bases, with 11 bases separating them. CDR1 is SGHKS, CDR2 YYEKEE, per germline (reference sequence).

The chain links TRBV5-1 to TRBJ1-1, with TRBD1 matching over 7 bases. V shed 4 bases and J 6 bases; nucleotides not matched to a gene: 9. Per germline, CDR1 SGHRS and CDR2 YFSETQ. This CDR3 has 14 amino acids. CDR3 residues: CASSATGKVSEAFF. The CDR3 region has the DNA TGCGCCAGCAGCGCGACAGGGAAGGTCTCTGAAGCTTTCTTT.

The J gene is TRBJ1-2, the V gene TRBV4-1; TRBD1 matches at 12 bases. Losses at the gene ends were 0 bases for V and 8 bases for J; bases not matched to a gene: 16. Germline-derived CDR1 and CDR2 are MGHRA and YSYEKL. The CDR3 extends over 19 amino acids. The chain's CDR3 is CASSQDLWGQGATESGYTF. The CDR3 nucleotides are TGCGCCAGCAGCCAAGATCTGTGGGGACAGGGGGCCACGGAAAGCGGCTACACCTTC.

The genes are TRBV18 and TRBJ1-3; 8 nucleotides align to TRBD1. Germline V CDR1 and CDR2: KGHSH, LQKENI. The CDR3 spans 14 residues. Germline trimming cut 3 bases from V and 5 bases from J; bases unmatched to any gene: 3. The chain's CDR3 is CASSPDRGRNTIYF. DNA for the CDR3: TGTGCCAGCTCACCCGACAGGGGACGAAACACCATATATTTT.

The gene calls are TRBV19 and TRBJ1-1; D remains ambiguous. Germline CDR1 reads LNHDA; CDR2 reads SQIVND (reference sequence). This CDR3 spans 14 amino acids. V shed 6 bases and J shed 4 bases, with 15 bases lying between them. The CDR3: CASRVTLDGTEAFF. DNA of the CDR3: TGTGCCAGTAGGGTGACCCTAGACGGCACTGAAGCTTTCTTT.

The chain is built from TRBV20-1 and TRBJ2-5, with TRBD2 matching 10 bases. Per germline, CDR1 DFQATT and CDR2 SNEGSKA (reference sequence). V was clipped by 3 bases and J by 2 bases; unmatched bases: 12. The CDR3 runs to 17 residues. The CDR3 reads CSASRELAGPQQETQYF. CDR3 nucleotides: TGCAGTGCTAGTAGGGAACTAGCGGGACCACAACAAGAGACCCAGTACTTC.

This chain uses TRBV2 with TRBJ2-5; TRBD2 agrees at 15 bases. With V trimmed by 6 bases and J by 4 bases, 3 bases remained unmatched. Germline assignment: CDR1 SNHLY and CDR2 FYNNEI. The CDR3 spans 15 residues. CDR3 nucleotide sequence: TGTGCCAGCAGGGGACTAGCGGGGGGCCGAGAGACCCAGTACTTC. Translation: CASRGLAGGRETQYF. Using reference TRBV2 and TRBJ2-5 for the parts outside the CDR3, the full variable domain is EPEVTQTPSHQVTQMGQEVILRCVPISNHLYFYWYRQILGQKVEFLVSFYNNEISEKSEIFDDQFSVERPDGSNFTLKIRSTKLEDSAMYFCASRGLAGGRETQYFGPGTRLLVL.

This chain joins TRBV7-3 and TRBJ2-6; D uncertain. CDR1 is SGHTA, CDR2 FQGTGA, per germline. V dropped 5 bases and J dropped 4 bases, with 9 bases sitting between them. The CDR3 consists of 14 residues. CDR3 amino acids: CASSLTVGANVLTF. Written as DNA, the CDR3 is TGTGCCAGCAGCCTCACGGTCGGGGCCAACGTCCTGACTTTC.

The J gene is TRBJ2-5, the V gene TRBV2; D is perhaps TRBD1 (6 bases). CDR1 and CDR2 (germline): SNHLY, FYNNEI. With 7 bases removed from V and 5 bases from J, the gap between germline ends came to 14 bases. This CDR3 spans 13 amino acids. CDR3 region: CASIPDRGETQYF. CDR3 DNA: TGTGCCAGCATTCCGGACAGAGGGGAGACCCAGTACTTC.

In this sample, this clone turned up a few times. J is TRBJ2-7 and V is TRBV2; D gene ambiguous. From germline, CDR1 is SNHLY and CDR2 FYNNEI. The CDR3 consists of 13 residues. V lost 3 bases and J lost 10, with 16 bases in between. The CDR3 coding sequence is TGTGCCAGCAGTGACGGCGACAACCCACGTCAGTACTTC. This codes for CASSDGDNPRQYF.

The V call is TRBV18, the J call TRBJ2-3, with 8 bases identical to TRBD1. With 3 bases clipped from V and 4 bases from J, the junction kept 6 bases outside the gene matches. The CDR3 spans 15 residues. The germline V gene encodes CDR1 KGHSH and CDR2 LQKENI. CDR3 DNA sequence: TGTGCCAGCTCACCCCGACAGGGGAACGCAGATACGCAGTATTTT. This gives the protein CASSPRQGNADTQYF.

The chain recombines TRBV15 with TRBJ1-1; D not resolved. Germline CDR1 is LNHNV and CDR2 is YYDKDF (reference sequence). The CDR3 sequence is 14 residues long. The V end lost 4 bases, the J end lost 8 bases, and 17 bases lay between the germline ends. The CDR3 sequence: CATSTFPGLLEAFF. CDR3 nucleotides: TGTGCCACCAGCACGTTTCCTGGACTACTCGAAGCTTTCTTT.